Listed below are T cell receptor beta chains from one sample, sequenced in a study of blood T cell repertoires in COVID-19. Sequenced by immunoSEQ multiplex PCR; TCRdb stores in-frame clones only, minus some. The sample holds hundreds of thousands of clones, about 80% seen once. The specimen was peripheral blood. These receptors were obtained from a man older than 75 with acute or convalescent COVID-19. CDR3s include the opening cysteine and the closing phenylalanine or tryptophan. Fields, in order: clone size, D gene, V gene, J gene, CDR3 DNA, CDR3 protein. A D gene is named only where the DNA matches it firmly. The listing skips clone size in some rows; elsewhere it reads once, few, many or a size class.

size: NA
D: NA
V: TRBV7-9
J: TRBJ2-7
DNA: TGTGCCAGCAGCCGAGATCAGGTCGAGTACGAGCAGTACTTC
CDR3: CASSRDQVEYEQYF

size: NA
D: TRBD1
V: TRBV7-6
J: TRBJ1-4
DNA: TGTGCCAGCAGCCGGGCGGGACAGGGGGCTGGCGGTGAAAAACTGTTTTTT
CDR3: CASSRAGQGAGGEKLFF

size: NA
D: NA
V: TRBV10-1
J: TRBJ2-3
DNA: TGCGCCAGCAGACCTCGATGGACTGGCGGATTCACAGATACGCAGTATTTT
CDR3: CASRPRWTGGFTDTQYF

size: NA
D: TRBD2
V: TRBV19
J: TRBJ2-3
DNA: TGTGCCACCCGCTTACTAGCGGCCGTGGCGGATACGCAGTATTTT
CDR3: CATRLLAAVADTQYF

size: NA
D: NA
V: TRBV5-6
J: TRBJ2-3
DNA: TGTGCCAGCAGCCTGGCGCGACGGGAAGATACGCAGTATTTT
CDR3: CASSLARREDTQYF

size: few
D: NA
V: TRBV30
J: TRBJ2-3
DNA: TGTGCCTGGAGTTGGGGCACCCGAAGCACAGATACGCAGTATTTT
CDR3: CAWSWGTRSTDTQYF

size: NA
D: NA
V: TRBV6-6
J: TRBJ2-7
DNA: TGTGCCAGCAGCCTTAGCGGCGAGCAGTACTTC
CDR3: CASSLSGEQYF

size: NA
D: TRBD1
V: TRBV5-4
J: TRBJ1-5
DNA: TGTGCCAGCAGCTTTAAACAGGGGCCTAACAATCAGCCCCAGCATTTT
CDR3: CASSFKQGPNNQPQHF

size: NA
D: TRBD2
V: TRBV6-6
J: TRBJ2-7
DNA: TGTGCCAGCAGTCGGTGGACTAGCGGGAGCGGGGGAGACTCTGTGCAGTACTTC
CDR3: CASSRWTSGSGGDSVQYF

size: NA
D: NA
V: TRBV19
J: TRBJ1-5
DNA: TGTGCCAGTAGTATCGGGCAGGCCCAGGGGAATCAGCCCCAGCATTTT
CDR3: CASSIGQAQGNQPQHF

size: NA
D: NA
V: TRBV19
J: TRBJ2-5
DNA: TGTGCCAGTAGTATAGCGATTGGGGGCCATGTTTTGGAGACCCAGTACTTC
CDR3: CASSIAIGGHVLETQYF

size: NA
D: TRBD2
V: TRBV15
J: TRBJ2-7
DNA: TGTGCCACCAGCACTGGAGGTAGCGGGATCTACGAGCAGTACTTC
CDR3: CATSTGGSGIYEQYF

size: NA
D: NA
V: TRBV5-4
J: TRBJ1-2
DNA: TGTGCCAGCAGCCCCCGAGTGGACTATGGCTACACCTTC
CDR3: CASSPRVDYGYTF

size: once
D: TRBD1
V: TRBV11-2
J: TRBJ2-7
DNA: TGTGCCAGCAGCATTAGAAGGACAGGGGGACCCTACGAGCAGTACTTC
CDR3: CASSIRRTGGPYEQYF

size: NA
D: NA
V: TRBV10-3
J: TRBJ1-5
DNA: TGTGCCATCAGCGGGGGGGGATCTGGGCAGCCCCAGCATTTT
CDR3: CAISGGGSGQPQHF

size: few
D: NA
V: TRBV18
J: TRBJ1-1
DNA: TGTGCCAGCTCGAGAGCCGGGGAAAGGACTGAAGCTTTCTTT
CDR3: CASSRAGERTEAFF

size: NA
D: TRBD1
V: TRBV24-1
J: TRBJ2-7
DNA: TGTGCCACCAGTGATAGGGACAGGGGCATCTACGAGCAGTACTTC
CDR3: CATSDRDRGIYEQYF

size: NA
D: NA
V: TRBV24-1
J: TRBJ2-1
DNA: TGTGCCACCAGTGACCCGCCGGGGTCCAACAATGAGCAGTTCTTC
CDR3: CATSDPPGSNNEQFF

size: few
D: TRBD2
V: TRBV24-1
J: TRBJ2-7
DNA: TGTGCCACCAGGGAGGCTAGCGGGGACGAGCAGTACTTC
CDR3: CATREASGDEQYF

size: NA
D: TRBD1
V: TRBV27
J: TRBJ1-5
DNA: TGTGCCAGCAGAAGACAGGGGGCGGGCGATCAGCCCCAGCATTTT
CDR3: CASRRQGAGDQPQHF

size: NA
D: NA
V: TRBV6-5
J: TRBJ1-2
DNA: TGTGCCAGCAGTTACTCGGCCCTGGCCTATGGCTACACCTTC
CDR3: CASSYSALAYGYTF

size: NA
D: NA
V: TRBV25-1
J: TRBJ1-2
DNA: TGTGCCAGCAGTGAACCCGGACAGATTTCTGGCTACACCTTC
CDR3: CASSEPGQISGYTF

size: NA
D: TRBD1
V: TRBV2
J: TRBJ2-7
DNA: TGTGCCAGCACCCCCGGGACAGGGTATGGGGAGCAGTACTTC
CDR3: CASTPGTGYGEQYF

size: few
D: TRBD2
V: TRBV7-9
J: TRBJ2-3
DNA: TGTGCCAGCAGCCCCGGGACTAGGGCCTCCAAATTGAGCACAGATACGCAGTATTTT
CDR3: CASSPGTRASKLSTDTQYF

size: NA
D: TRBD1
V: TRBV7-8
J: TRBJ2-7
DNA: TGTGCCAGCAGGATCCGGGCGGGACAGGGGAGGGACGAGCAGTACTTC
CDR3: CASRIRAGQGRDEQYF

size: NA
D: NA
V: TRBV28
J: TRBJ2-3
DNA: TGTGCCAGCAGTTCCTCGGGGTCCCCAGACACAGATACGCAGTATTTT
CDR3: CASSSSGSPDTDTQYF

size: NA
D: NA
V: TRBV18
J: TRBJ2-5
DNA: TGTGCCAGCTCACCAGGCAGGGGAGAGACCCAGTACTTC
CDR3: CASSPGRGETQYF

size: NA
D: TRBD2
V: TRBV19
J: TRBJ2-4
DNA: TGTGCCAGTAGTGGCGGGAGGGAACCCAAAAACATTCAGTACTTC
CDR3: CASSGGREPKNIQYF

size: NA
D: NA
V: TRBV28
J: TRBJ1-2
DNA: TGTGCCAGCAGTTTGTCTACAGTTCACTATGGCTACACCTTC
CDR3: CASSLSTVHYGYTF

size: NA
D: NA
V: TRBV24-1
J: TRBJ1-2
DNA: TGTGCCACCAGTGGCGTCGGTGCATATGGCTACACCTTC
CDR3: CATSGVGAYGYTF

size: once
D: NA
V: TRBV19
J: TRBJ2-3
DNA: TGTGCCAGCAGAGACACTGGACTCCGCCCCACAGATACGCAGTATTTT
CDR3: CASRDTGLRPTDTQYF

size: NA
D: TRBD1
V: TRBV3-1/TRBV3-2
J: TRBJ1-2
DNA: TGTGCCAGCAGCCAAGATTTGACAGGGGGTCTGTATGGCTACACCTTC
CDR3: CASSQDLTGGLYGYTF

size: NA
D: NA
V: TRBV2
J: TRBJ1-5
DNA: TGTGCCAGCAGTGAGAAACAAGGGGGCAATCAGCCCCAGCATTTT
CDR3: CASSEKQGGNQPQHF

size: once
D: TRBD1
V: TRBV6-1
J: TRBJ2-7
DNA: TGTGCCAGCAGTGAAAATGTTAGGACAGGGGGTAAGCAGTACTTC
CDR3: CASSENVRTGGKQYF

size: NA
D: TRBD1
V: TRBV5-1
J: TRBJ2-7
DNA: TGCGCCAGCAGCGTGGGGACAGGGCGGCACGAGCAGTACTTC
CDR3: CASSVGTGRHEQYF

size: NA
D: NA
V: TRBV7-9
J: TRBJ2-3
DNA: TGTGCCAGCAGCCGGACAGATACGCAGTATTTT
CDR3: CASSRTDTQYF

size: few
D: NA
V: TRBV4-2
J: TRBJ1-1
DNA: TGTGCCAGCAGCCAAGGACCGGGACTTACTAACACTGAAGCTTTCTTT
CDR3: CASSQGPGLTNTEAFF

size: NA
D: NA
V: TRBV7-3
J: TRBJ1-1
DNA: TGTGCCAGCAGCCCCGAGGGGGACACTGAAGCTTTCTTT
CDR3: CASSPEGDTEAFF

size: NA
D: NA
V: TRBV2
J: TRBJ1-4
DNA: TGTGCCAGCAGCGAACAAGGGGCCAGGGAAAAACTGTTTTTT
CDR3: CASSEQGAREKLFF

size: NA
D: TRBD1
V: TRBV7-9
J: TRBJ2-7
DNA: TGTGCCAGCAGCCCCCTTGGACAGGCGCCGAGCTCCTACGAGCAGTACTTC
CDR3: CASSPLGQAPSSYEQYF

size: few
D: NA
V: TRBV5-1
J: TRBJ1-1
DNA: TGCGCCAGCAGTTCCTCGGGGTCCAACACTGAAGCTTTCTTT
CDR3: CASSSSGSNTEAFF

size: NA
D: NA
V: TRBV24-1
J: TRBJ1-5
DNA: TGTGCCACCAGGCGGGACGGACCTAATCAGCCCCAGCATTTT
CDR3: CATRRDGPNQPQHF

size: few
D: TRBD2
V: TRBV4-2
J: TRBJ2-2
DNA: TGTGCCAGCAGCCAAGGCACTAGCGGGGGTGATACGGCCGGGGAGCTGTTTTTT
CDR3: CASSQGTSGGDTAGELFF

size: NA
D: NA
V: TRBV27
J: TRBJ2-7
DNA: TGTGCCAGCAGAAACAGGGAGTTCTCCTACGAGCAGTACTTC
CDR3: CASRNREFSYEQYF

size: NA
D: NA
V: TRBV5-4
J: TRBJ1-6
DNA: TGTGCCAGCAGCTTGGCCAGGGTTAATTCACCCCTCCACTTT
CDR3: CASSLARVNSPLHF

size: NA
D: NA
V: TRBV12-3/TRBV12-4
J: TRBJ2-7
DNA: TGTGCCAGCAGTTCCTTCGAGGTGGCAGAGCAGTACTTC
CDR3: CASSSFEVAEQYF

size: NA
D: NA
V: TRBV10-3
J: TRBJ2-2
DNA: TGTGCCATCAGTGATCCGGCAGGGGTAAACACCGGGGAGCTGTTTTTT
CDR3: CAISDPAGVNTGELFF

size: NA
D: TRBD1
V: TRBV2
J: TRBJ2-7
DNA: TGTGCCAGCACCATGGACAGGGCGTCCTACGAGCAGTACTTC
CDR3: CASTMDRASYEQYF

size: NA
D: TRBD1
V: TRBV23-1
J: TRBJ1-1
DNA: TGCGCCAGCAGACCAACAGGGGAAAACACTGAAGCTTTCTTT
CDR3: CASRPTGENTEAFF

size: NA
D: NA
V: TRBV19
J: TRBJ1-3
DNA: TGTGCCAGTAGGACAGCTCTCTCTGGAAACACCATATATTTT
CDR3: CASRTALSGNTIYF